This is a list of T cell receptor beta chains from one sample in a study of blood T cell repertoires in COVID-19. Sequenced by immunoSEQ multiplex PCR; TCRdb stores in-frame clones only, minus some. The repertoire holds 310,000 or so clones, with about nine tenths as singletons. The sequencing sample was made of peripheral blood. The receptors stem from a woman between 45 and 65 years old who had recovered from COVID-19. Each CDR3 is given with its conserved first and last residue. Fields, in order: J gene, CDR3 length, V gene, clone size, D gene, CDR3 DNA, CDR3 protein. A D gene is named only where the DNA matches it firmly. A clone size is listed for some rows: how often the clone was seen (once, few, many), or a class if it is expanded.

j_gene: TRBJ2-5; len: 14; v_gene: TRBV19; abundance: NA; d_gene: TRBD2; CDR3nt: TGTGCCAGTAGTGTGGCGGGGGGAGAAGAGACCCAGTACTTC; CDR3aa: CASSVAGGEETQYF
j_gene: TRBJ1-1; len: 15; v_gene: TRBV19; abundance: NA; d_gene: TRBD1; CDR3nt: TGTGCCAGTAGGTCTCGGACAGGGATTATGACTGAAGCTTTCTTT; CDR3aa: CASRSRTGIMTEAFF
j_gene: TRBJ2-2; len: 17; v_gene: TRBV5-1; abundance: NA; d_gene: TRBD1; CDR3nt: TGCGCCAGCAGCACCACGAGGGACAGGGTTACGTCCGGGGAGCTGTTTTTT; CDR3aa: CASSTTRDRVTSGELFF
j_gene: TRBJ1-4; len: 11; v_gene: TRBV10-1; abundance: NA; d_gene: NA; CDR3nt: TGCGCCAGCAGGACAGACGAAAAACTGTTTTTT; CDR3aa: CASRTDEKLFF
j_gene: TRBJ2-5; len: 14; v_gene: TRBV28; abundance: NA; d_gene: TRBD1; CDR3nt: TGTGCCAGCAAGTCCCCGGGACAGGGCGAGACCCAGTACTTC; CDR3aa: CASKSPGQGETQYF
j_gene: TRBJ1-2; len: 15; v_gene: TRBV29-1; abundance: few; d_gene: TRBD1; CDR3nt: TGCAGCGTTGAAGGGACAGGGGGCTCTAACTATGGCTACACCTTC; CDR3aa: CSVEGTGGSNYGYTF
j_gene: TRBJ2-4; len: 13; v_gene: TRBV27; abundance: NA; d_gene: TRBD2; CDR3nt: TGTGCCAGCAGTTTGCGGGAGAAAAACATTCAGTACTTC; CDR3aa: CASSLREKNIQYF
j_gene: TRBJ1-2; len: 15; v_gene: TRBV19; abundance: NA; d_gene: NA; CDR3nt: TGTGCCAGCGACCCTACCCGACAGGTTCACTATGGCTACACCTTC; CDR3aa: CASDPTRQVHYGYTF
j_gene: TRBJ2-2; len: 15; v_gene: TRBV27; abundance: NA; d_gene: NA; CDR3nt: TGTGCCAGCAGTTTAGGGGATGGGGGGACCGGGGAGCTGTTTTTT; CDR3aa: CASSLGDGGTGELFF
j_gene: TRBJ1-2; len: 14; v_gene: TRBV19; abundance: NA; d_gene: TRBD1; CDR3nt: TGTGCCAGTAGTACTCCCGGGACAGACTATGGCTACACCTTC; CDR3aa: CASSTPGTDYGYTF
j_gene: TRBJ2-3; len: 12; v_gene: TRBV12-3/TRBV12-4; abundance: NA; d_gene: NA; CDR3nt: TGTGCCAGCACCCAGCTCGGGGATACGCAGTATTTT; CDR3aa: CASTQLGDTQYF
j_gene: TRBJ1-3; len: 16; v_gene: TRBV7-2; abundance: NA; d_gene: NA; CDR3nt: TGTGCCAGCAGCTTAGAGGGGGGGCGCTTAGGAAACACCATATATTTT; CDR3aa: CASSLEGGRLGNTIYF
j_gene: TRBJ1-1; len: 14; v_gene: TRBV27; abundance: NA; d_gene: NA; CDR3nt: TGTGCCAGCAGTTTAAACAGGGAGAACACTGAAGCTTTCTTT; CDR3aa: CASSLNRENTEAFF
j_gene: TRBJ1-4; len: 16; v_gene: TRBV19; abundance: NA; d_gene: TRBD1; CDR3nt: TGTGCCAGTAGTATAGCTGGGACAGGGTTTAATGAAAAACTGTTTTTT; CDR3aa: CASSIAGTGFNEKLFF
j_gene: TRBJ2-5; len: 15; v_gene: TRBV24-1; abundance: once; d_gene: TRBD2; CDR3nt: TGTGCCACCAGTGACCCTACTAGCGGACAAGAGACCCAGTACTTC; CDR3aa: CATSDPTSGQETQYF
j_gene: TRBJ1-1; len: 16; v_gene: TRBV7-9; abundance: NA; d_gene: NA; CDR3nt: TGTGCCATCCCTACCGGGAAAGGGCAATTGAACACTGAAGCTTTCTTT; CDR3aa: CAIPTGKGQLNTEAFF
j_gene: TRBJ2-3; len: 13; v_gene: TRBV9; abundance: NA; d_gene: TRBD1; CDR3nt: TGTGCCAGCAGCGAGGGGGCCGGGGATACGCAGTATTTT; CDR3aa: CASSEGAGDTQYF
j_gene: TRBJ1-2; len: 15; v_gene: TRBV30; abundance: NA; d_gene: TRBD1; CDR3nt: TGTGCCTGGATTCGAAGTGTGGGACAGGGATATGGCTACACCTTC; CDR3aa: CAWIRSVGQGYGYTF
j_gene: TRBJ1-6; len: 15; v_gene: TRBV10-3; abundance: few; d_gene: NA; CDR3nt: TGTGCCATCAGTGACACAGCCGGTCCAAATTCACCCCTCCACTTT; CDR3aa: CAISDTAGPNSPLHF
j_gene: TRBJ1-2; len: 9; v_gene: TRBV30; abundance: NA; d_gene: NA; CDR3nt: TGTGCCTGGAGTGTACCTCCGAGCTTC; CDR3aa: CAWSVPPSF
j_gene: TRBJ2-7; len: 14; v_gene: TRBV7-7; abundance: NA; d_gene: TRBD1; CDR3nt: TGTGCTAACCGACAGGGAAGGGGCTTCTACGAGCAGTACTTC; CDR3aa: CANRQGRGFYEQYF
j_gene: TRBJ1-2; len: 13; v_gene: TRBV14; abundance: NA; d_gene: TRBD1; CDR3nt: TGTGCCAGCAGCTACAGGGGTGCCTATGGCTACACCTTC; CDR3aa: CASSYRGAYGYTF
j_gene: TRBJ2-1; len: 16; v_gene: TRBV27; abundance: NA; d_gene: TRBD1; CDR3nt: TGTGCCAGCAGTCCCGGGACAGGACTTAATGTCAATGAGCAGTTCTTC; CDR3aa: CASSPGTGLNVNEQFF
j_gene: TRBJ2-4; len: 16; v_gene: TRBV18; abundance: NA; d_gene: TRBD1; CDR3nt: TGTGCCAGCTCACCCGGGACAGGTGGAGCCAAAAACATTCAGTACTTC; CDR3aa: CASSPGTGGAKNIQYF
j_gene: TRBJ1-1; len: 11; v_gene: TRBV2; abundance: once; d_gene: NA; CDR3nt: TGTGCCAGCACGGGTTACACTGAAGCTTTCTTT; CDR3aa: CASTGYTEAFF
j_gene: TRBJ2-7; len: 15; v_gene: TRBV27; abundance: NA; d_gene: TRBD1; CDR3nt: TGTGCCAGCAGTTTCCTACAGGGGGCCTTCTACGAGCAGTACTTC; CDR3aa: CASSFLQGAFYEQYF
j_gene: TRBJ2-3; len: 15; v_gene: TRBV5-1; abundance: NA; d_gene: TRBD2; CDR3nt: TGCGCCAGCAGCACAGCGGGATCTAGCACAGATACGCAGTATTTT; CDR3aa: CASSTAGSSTDTQYF
j_gene: TRBJ1-5; len: 13; v_gene: TRBV28; abundance: NA; d_gene: NA; CDR3nt: TGTGCCAGCACGACGCGGGGTCCTCAGCCCCAGCATTTT; CDR3aa: CASTTRGPQPQHF
j_gene: TRBJ2-5; len: 15; v_gene: TRBV19; abundance: NA; d_gene: TRBD2; CDR3nt: TGTGCCAGTAGTATCCTAGCGGGGGGGCGTGGGACCCAGTACTTC; CDR3aa: CASSILAGGRGTQYF
j_gene: TRBJ1-2; len: 14; v_gene: TRBV5-1; abundance: NA; d_gene: NA; CDR3nt: TGCGCCAGCAGTCCCACAAGTCAAAACTATGGCTACACCTTC; CDR3aa: CASSPTSQNYGYTF
j_gene: TRBJ1-2; len: 15; v_gene: TRBV25-1; abundance: NA; d_gene: TRBD1; CDR3nt: TGTGCCAGCAGTGCTAGGACAGGGGGTCTAGATGGCTACACCTTC; CDR3aa: CASSARTGGLDGYTF
j_gene: TRBJ1-1; len: 14; v_gene: TRBV25-1; abundance: NA; d_gene: TRBD1; CDR3nt: TGTGCCAGCACGCGACAGGGAGTGAACACTGAAGCTTTCTTT; CDR3aa: CASTRQGVNTEAFF
j_gene: TRBJ2-4; len: 19; v_gene: TRBV13; abundance: once; d_gene: TRBD2; CDR3nt: TGTGCCAGCAGCGGGCGGACTAGCGGGGGCCCCCTAGCCAAAAACATTCAGTACTTC; CDR3aa: CASSGRTSGGPLAKNIQYF
j_gene: TRBJ2-7; len: 17; v_gene: TRBV10-1; abundance: NA; d_gene: NA; CDR3nt: TGCGCCAGCACCACAAGGTCACTAGATGGGTTCTCTTACGAGCAGTACTTC; CDR3aa: CASTTRSLDGFSYEQYF
j_gene: TRBJ2-7; len: 15; v_gene: TRBV9; abundance: NA; d_gene: NA; CDR3nt: TGTGCCAGCAGCGTAGGCACAGCCGTTGACTACGAGCAGTACTTC; CDR3aa: CASSVGTAVDYEQYF
j_gene: TRBJ2-5; len: 13; v_gene: TRBV7-2; abundance: NA; d_gene: NA; CDR3nt: TGTGCCAGCAGCTTAACGGTACAAGAGACCCAGTACTTC; CDR3aa: CASSLTVQETQYF
j_gene: TRBJ2-5; len: 14; v_gene: TRBV6-2/TRBV6-3; abundance: NA; d_gene: TRBD2; CDR3nt: TGTGCCAGCAGTCCCTCTGCTAGCGGGGAGACCCAGTACTTC; CDR3aa: CASSPSASGETQYF
j_gene: TRBJ2-7; len: 13; v_gene: TRBV6-2/TRBV6-3; abundance: NA; d_gene: TRBD2; CDR3nt: TGTGCCAGCAGTCTGAGCGGGACCCCCGAGCAGTACTTC; CDR3aa: CASSLSGTPEQYF
j_gene: TRBJ2-7; len: 12; v_gene: TRBV5-1; abundance: NA; d_gene: NA; CDR3nt: TGCGCCAGCAGCTTAGGAGCCTACGAGCAGTACTTC; CDR3aa: CASSLGAYEQYF
j_gene: TRBJ1-2; len: 12; v_gene: TRBV30; abundance: NA; d_gene: NA; CDR3nt: TGTGCCTGGAATGGGGGGGCAGGGGCCTCCACCTTC; CDR3aa: CAWNGGAGASTF
j_gene: TRBJ1-5; len: 19; v_gene: TRBV4-2; abundance: NA; d_gene: NA; CDR3nt: TGTGCCAGCAGCCAAGGTACAGGGTTTGCTATTAAGAGCAATCAGCCCCAGCATTTT; CDR3aa: CASSQGTGFAIKSNQPQHF
j_gene: TRBJ1-1; len: 15; v_gene: TRBV30; abundance: once; d_gene: NA; CDR3nt: TGTGCCTGGAGTGTAGATAGTAGGGGGAACACTGAAGCTTTCTTT; CDR3aa: CAWSVDSRGNTEAFF
j_gene: TRBJ2-3; len: 16; v_gene: TRBV7-9; abundance: few; d_gene: TRBD2; CDR3nt: TGTGCCAGCGGCCTAGCGGGGGGTATTAGCACAGATACGCAGTATTTT; CDR3aa: CASGLAGGISTDTQYF
j_gene: TRBJ2-7; len: 15; v_gene: TRBV5-1; abundance: once; d_gene: TRBD1; CDR3nt: TGCGCCAGCAGCCGGGCCGGGACAGAGTCCTACGAGCAGTACTTC; CDR3aa: CASSRAGTESYEQYF
j_gene: TRBJ2-2; len: 14; v_gene: TRBV9; abundance: NA; d_gene: NA; CDR3nt: TGTGCCAGCAGCGCGGGGGACCTGACCGGGGAGCTGTTTTTT; CDR3aa: CASSAGDLTGELFF
j_gene: TRBJ1-2; len: 17; v_gene: TRBV28; abundance: NA; d_gene: TRBD1; CDR3nt: TGTGCCACCGAAGATAAAATACAGGGGGCGCTGAGAGATGGCTACACCTTC; CDR3aa: CATEDKIQGALRDGYTF
j_gene: TRBJ2-1; len: 16; v_gene: TRBV10-3; abundance: NA; d_gene: NA; CDR3nt: TGTGCCATCAGCGCCGGGGTACTACACTCCTACAATGAGCAGTTCTTC; CDR3aa: CAISAGVLHSYNEQFF
j_gene: TRBJ1-2; len: 14; v_gene: TRBV15; abundance: NA; d_gene: NA; CDR3nt: TGTGCCACCAGCAGAGATCGGGGGTCAGATCGCTACACCTTC; CDR3aa: CATSRDRGSDRYTF
j_gene: TRBJ1-5; len: 14; v_gene: TRBV19; abundance: NA; d_gene: NA; CDR3nt: TGTGCCAGTAGCCATGAGTTATACAATCAGCCCCAGCATTTT; CDR3aa: CASSHELYNQPQHF
j_gene: TRBJ1-5; len: 15; v_gene: TRBV6-5; abundance: NA; d_gene: TRBD1; CDR3nt: TGTGCCACCGCTACTGGGGACAGATTCAATCAGCCCCAGCATTTT; CDR3aa: CATATGDRFNQPQHF